This T cell receptor beta chain was sequenced for a study of a mutant IDH1 vaccine in newly diagnosed glioma. Time point: week 35, safety follow-up. Each dose delivered 300 ug of mutant IDH1 20-mer peptide subcutaneously with imiquimod. Trimming left V 5 bases short and J 8 bases short, with 19 bases between. CDR1 is SGHRS, CDR2 YFSETQ, per germline. This CDR3 is 14 amino acids long. Clones were read by immunoSEQ multiplex PCR, and TCRdb kept only the in-frame ones, dropping some. The data show 30,000 to 40,000 clones, roughly 80% seen once. Study-level points and caveats: Evidence of vaccine-induced immune responses was documented in approximately 93% of patients.

Comment on this clone: The antigen remains unidentified.

The sequences come from PBMCs, collected from a glioma patient whose treatment included an IDH1 peptide vaccine. The clonotype originates from a woman in her late teens or twenties with glioma. The chain combines TRBV5-1 with TRBJ1-2, with D possibly matching TRBD1 (5 bases). DNA of the CDR3: TGCGCCAGCAGGACGGGGCAGACCCCCGGCGGCTACACCTTC. It translates to CASRTGQTPGGYTF.